The 8 T cell receptor beta chains given below trace back to one sample, sequenced in a study of CD8 T cells in ankylosing spondylitis. TCRdb processed the 5' RACE reads anew with MiXCR; each CDR3 protein has one entry. The table lists approximately 150,000 distinct CDR3 sequences, 8.5% to 10% of them singletons. Sample: blood, either unsorted or a sorted T cell fraction (not recorded which). The receptors originated from a female donor with ankylosing spondylitis or in good health (not recorded which).

There are a few counts of this clonotype. The chain combines TRBV6-1 with TRBJ2-5; 7 positions match TRBD2. Per the germline V gene, CDR1 is MNHNS and CDR2 is SASEGT. This CDR3 is 16 amino acids long. The J segment lost 5 bases and the V segment lost 5 bases, leaving 14 bases of the junction unmatched. CDR3 bases: TGTGCCAGCAGTCCTCTGGGGGGAGGGCCCTCGGAGACCCAGTACTTC. Its protein is CASSPLGGGPSETQYF.

This clonotype was seen only a few times. The chain recombines TRBV9 with TRBJ1-5; D not resolved. The germline V gene encodes CDR1 SGDLS and CDR2 YYNGEE. The V end lost 0 bases, the J end lost 5 bases, and 9 bases lay between the germline ends. The length of the CDR3 is 14 residues. CDR3 coding DNA: TGTGCCAGCAGCGTAGGACGTGAAGATCAGCCCCAGCATTTT. It yields the protein CASSVGREDQPQHF.

This clonotype has ten or more counts. The chain combines TRBV7-9 with TRBJ2-1; D possibly corresponds to TRBD1 (5 bases). CDR3 length: 12 residues. V was clipped by 5 bases and J by 10 bases, with 12 bases between them. CDR1 is SEHNR, CDR2 FQNEAQ, per germline (reference sequence). In DNA, the CDR3 is TGTGCCAGCAGCATATCAGCAGGGGAGCAGTTCTTC. It is translated as CASSISAGEQFF.

Regarding this clonotype: No conserved phenylalanine or tryptophan ends this CDR3, so it is likely a read error. The chain is built from TRBV9 and TRBJ2-5; D might be TRBD2 (6 bases). CDR1 SGDLS and CDR2 YYNGEE come from the germline V gene. The V and J ends lost 3 bases and 2 bases respectively, with 11 bases between them. The CDR3 runs to 14 residues. CDR3 sequence reads: CASSGSGTQETQYY. The DNA of the CDR3 is TGTGCCAGCAGCGGTAGCGGAACTCAAGAGACCCAGTACTAC.

A few counts support this clonotype. V is TRBV7-9 and J is TRBJ2-2; either TRBD1 or TRBD2 may supply D (5 bases each). Trimming shortened V by 3 bases and J by 4 bases, and 6 bases separated the two germline ends. Germline loops: CDR1 SEHNR, CDR2 FQNEAQ (reference sequence). CDR3 length: 13 amino acids. CDR3 loop: CASSFGGTGELFF. DNA of the CDR3: TGTGCCAGCAGCTTTGGGGGCACCGGGGAGCTGTTTTTT. Filled out from reference TRBV7-9 and TRBJ2-2, the complete variable domain reads DTGVSQNPRHKITKRGQNVTFRCDPISEHNRLYWYRQTLGQGPEFLTYFQNEAQLEKSRLLSDRFSAERPKGSFSTLEIQRTEQGDSAMYLCASSFGGTGELFFGEGSRLTVL.

This clonotype was seen only a few times. CDR3 loop: CASSLVAGGNEQFF. The CDR3 DNA reads as TGTGCCAGCAGCTTAGTGGCAGGGGGCAATGAGCAGTTCTTC. The V and J genes are TRBV7-9 and TRBJ2-1, with 7 bases fitting TRBD1. The CDR3 is made up of 14 amino acids. CDR1 SEHNR and CDR2 FQNEAQ come from the germline V gene (reference sequence). Trimming at V came to 1 base and at J to 6 bases, leaving 3 bases not matched to a gene.

This clonotype has just a few counts. The chain combines TRBV20-1 with TRBJ2-7; 10 bases fit TRBD2. J lost 0 bases, V lost 1 base, and 9 bases had no gene match. Germline loops: CDR1 DFQATT, CDR2 SNEGSKA (reference sequence). This CDR3 spans 17 amino acids. The CDR3 loop is CSARGASGRASSYEQYF. CDR3 nucleotide sequence: TGCAGTGCTAGAGGAGCTAGCGGGAGAGCTAGCTCCTACGAGCAGTACTTC.

Only a few counts were recorded for this clonotype. V is TRBV13 and J is TRBJ2-3; 7 nucleotides agree with TRBD2. The CDR3 consists of 16 residues. Germline CDR1 reads PRHDT; CDR2 reads FYEKMQ (reference sequence). V shed 1 base, J shed 3 bases, and the junction held 7 bases outside the gene matches. The CDR3 loop reads CASSLALGGRTDTQYF. DNA of the CDR3: TGTGCCAGCAGCTTAGCTTTGGGCGGGAGAACAGATACGCAGTATTTT.